The clone carrying this T cell receptor beta chain was observed once. Its antigen is unidentified. The CDR3 spans 14 residues. The V gene's germline CDR1 is LNHDA and CDR2 SQIVND (reference sequence). V lost 4 bases and J lost 2, with 12 bases in between. Every contributor of samples was a Caucasian grown-up residing in Nashville, Tennessee. This entry belongs to a study of shared clonotypes between healthy human individuals. Findings and limits, study-wide: The diversity represented, both genetic and in exposure history, was limited by few donors. Large sequencing depth failed to make sorted-subset sequencing complete, rarefaction showed.

Generated by immunoSEQ multiplex PCR, the TCRdb table keeps only in-frame clones and is missing some. The sample consists of about 1 million clones, about 75% of them appearing once. This sequence joins TRBV19 and TRBJ2-7; D unresolved. Sequenced input: memory CD4+ T cells sorted from blood. This sample's subset: CD45RA-negative fraction. The clonotype comes from a man aged 18 to 30 in good health. CDR3 bases: TGTGCCAGTAGTAGGGTAGGGATAACCTACGAGCAGTACTTC. It specifies CASSRVGITYEQYF.